This is a list of T cell receptor beta chains from one sample in a study of T cells after posttransplantation cyclophosphamide. Only in-frame clones appear in the TCRdb table, and some are missing; sequencing was by immunoSEQ multiplex PCR. The sample has approximately 21,000 clones, approximately 98% seen once. Sample: naive CD8+ T cells sorted from PBMCs. The receptors stem from a man aged 35 to 55 in good health, CMV-negative, and a related stem cell transplant donor. Each CDR3 is given with its conserved first and last residue. D genes are given only for firm matches.

D,V,J,DNA,CDR3
TRBD2,TRBV27,TRBJ2-1,TGTGCCAGCAGTCCCCGACTAGCGAGGAATGAGCAGTTCTTC,CASSPRLARNEQFF
.,TRBV9,TRBJ1-2,TGTGCCAGCAGCGCCGGAGGGCTTAACTATGGCTACACCTTC,CASSAGGLNYGYTF
.,TRBV5-1,TRBJ2-7,TGCGCCAGCAGCTTTAGTGGCGAGCAGTACTTC,CASSFSGEQYF
.,TRBV29-1,TRBJ2-3,TGCAGCGTCAGGGGGGATAGCACAGATACGCAGTATTTT,CSVRGDSTDTQYF
TRBD2,TRBV11-2,TRBJ2-5,TGTGCCAGCAGCTTAGTGGGGACTAGCGGGAGGGCGGGAGAGACCCAGTACTTC,CASSLVGTSGRAGETQYF
.,TRBV18,TRBJ2-1,TGTGCCAGCTCACCGAACGGGAATGAGCAGTTCTTC,CASSPNGNEQFF
TRBD2,TRBV14,TRBJ2-3,TGTGCCAGCAGCCAAGAGGGGAGAGCGGGATACATCCGTGGCACAGATACGCAGTATTTT,CASSQEGRAGYIRGTDTQYF
TRBD1,TRBV11-1,TRBJ1-4,TGTGCCAGCAGCTTAGCTGAAGGACAGGATGAAAAACTGTTTTTT,CASSLAEGQDEKLFF
.,TRBV7-8,TRBJ2-2,TGTGCCAGCAGCTTAGAGTTAGCCAGGGTCGGCACCGGGGAGCTGTTTTTT,CASSLELARVGTGELFF
TRBD1,TRBV27,TRBJ2-2,TGTGCCAGCAGCTCGCACAGGGGGACCGGGGAGCTGTTTTTT,CASSSHRGTGELFF
TRBD2,TRBV7-9,TRBJ2-1,TGTGCCAGCAGCCAGGGACTAGCGGGCCGCGGTGAGCAGTTCTTC,CASSQGLAGRGEQFF
.,TRBV27,TRBJ2-7,TGTGCCAGCAGTTTCTCCGAGCAGTACTTC,CASSFSEQYF